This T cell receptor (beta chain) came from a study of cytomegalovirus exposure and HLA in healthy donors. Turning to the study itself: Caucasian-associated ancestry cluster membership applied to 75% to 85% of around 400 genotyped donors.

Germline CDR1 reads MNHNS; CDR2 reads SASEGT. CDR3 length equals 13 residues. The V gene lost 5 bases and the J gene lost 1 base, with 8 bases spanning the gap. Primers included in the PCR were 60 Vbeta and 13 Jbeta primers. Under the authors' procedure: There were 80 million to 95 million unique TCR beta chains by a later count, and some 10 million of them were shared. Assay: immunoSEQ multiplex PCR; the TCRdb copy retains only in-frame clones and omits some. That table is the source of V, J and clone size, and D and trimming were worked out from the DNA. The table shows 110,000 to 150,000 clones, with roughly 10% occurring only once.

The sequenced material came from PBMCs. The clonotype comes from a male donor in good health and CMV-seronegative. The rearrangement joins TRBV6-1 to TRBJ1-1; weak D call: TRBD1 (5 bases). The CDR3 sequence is CASSLTENTEAFF. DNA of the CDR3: TGTGCCAGCAGTTTGACAGAGAACACTGAAGCTTTCTTT.